Detailed here is one TCR beta chain. Authors' data handling: It was from reference gene primer amplification that nucleated cell counts were estimated. Sequencing used immunoSEQ multiplex PCR; TCRdb keeps in-frame clones, though not all of them. That table is the source of V, J and clone size, and D and trimming were worked out from the DNA. The table lists 100,000 to 150,000 clones, roughly 70% of them singletons. This specimen comes from a study of blood T cell repertoires in COVID-19. Overall study: Collection of acute and convalescent COVID-19 samples took place in the United States, Italy and Spain. The cDNA or gDNA used as material had been derived from T cells, B-cell-depleted T cells, or PBMCs.

CDR3 length equals 18 residues. Trimming removed 0 bases from V and 7 bases from J, with 21 bases in between. Germline V CDR1 and CDR2: SEHNR, FQNEAQ (reference sequence). The TCR was taken from a human donor with acute or convalescent COVID-19. The donor label of this sample is uncertain. The sequencing input was peripheral blood. V is TRBV7-9 and J is TRBJ2-2, with a possible D match to TRBD2 (6 bases). The CDR3 region has the DNA TGTGCCAGCAGCTTAGCGGGGGGACTCCTGCGGCGAGGCGGGGAGCTGTTTTTT. As protein: CASSLAGGLLRRGGELFF.